These 16 T cell receptor beta chains were sequenced from one sample in a study of cytomegalovirus exposure and HLA in healthy donors. Both 60 Vbeta primers and 13 Jbeta primers went into the PCR. Using immunoSEQ multiplex PCR, the repertoire was profiled, and TCRdb retains in-frame clones only, with some absent. The repertoire includes around 140,000 clones, around 80% of them detected once, and about 2% sits in the top ten. The sample consisted of PBMCs. Receptors were obtained from a female donor in good health and CMV-seropositive.

The V and J genes are TRBV5-1 and TRBJ1-1; no clear D. This CDR3 has 14 residues. Germline V gives CDR1 SGHRS, CDR2 YFSETQ. The V and J ends lost 1 base and 1 base respectively, with 8 bases between them. CDR3 loop: CASSLSPTNTEAFF. In DNA, the CDR3 is TGCGCCAGCAGCTTGTCTCCTACGAACACTGAAGCTTTCTTT.

This clone occurred a few times. The V gene is TRBV7-6, the J gene TRBJ1-1, with TRBD1 as a possible D gene (6 bases). V was pared by 4 bases and J by 0 bases, with 15 bases between. Germline V gene data show CDR1 as SGHVS and CDR2 as FNYEAQ. There are 16 residues in the CDR3. The CDR3 DNA sequence: TGTGCCAGCAGCTCCCCCGGGGGGGCACTGAACACTGAAGCTTTCTTT. Residues: CASSSPGGALNTEAFF.

The chain uses TRBV5-1 and TRBJ2-7; TRBD2 aligns across 8 bases. The CDR3 is made up of 14 amino acids. Germline CDR1 SGHRS, CDR2 YFSETQ. With 4 bases clipped from V and 2 bases from J, the junction kept 5 bases outside the gene matches. The CDR3 sequence: CASSTLAGTYEQYF. In DNA, the CDR3 is TGCGCCAGCAGCACATTAGCGGGGACCTACGAGCAGTACTTC.

The chain links TRBV9 to TRBJ2-1, with TRBD2 matching over 7 bases. The CDR3 extends over 14 amino acids. The junction had 7 bases not matched to a gene; V was cut back by 4 bases and J by 6 bases. CDR1 is SGDLS and CDR2 is YYNGEE in the germline V gene. In DNA form, the CDR3 reads TGTGCCAGCAGCACCGGGACTATAGGCAATGAGCAGTTCTTC. Protein: CASSTGTIGNEQFF.

The V call is TRBV2, the J call TRBJ2-3, with a possible D match to TRBD2 (5 bases). V lost 1 base and J 1 base, leaving 9 bases between the germline ends. The CDR3 is 15 amino acids. Germline CDR1 reads SNHLY; CDR2 reads FYNNEI. The CDR3 region is CASSEGLARTDTQYF. The CDR3 DNA reads as TGTGCCAGCAGTGAAGGGCTAGCCCGCACAGATACGCAGTATTTT.

This chain connects TRBV5-1 to TRBJ2-1; maybe TRBD2 (6 bases). The CDR3 runs to 13 residues. V lost 4 bases and J 6 bases, leaving 11 bases between the germline ends. CDR1 and CDR2 from the germline V gene are SGHRS and YFSETQ. CDR3 loop: CASSKGTLNEQFF. The CDR3, as DNA: TGCGCCAGCAGCAAGGGGACTCTCAATGAGCAGTTCTTC.

This clone showed up just a few times. This sequence joins TRBV5-6 and TRBJ2-7; no reliable D call. Germline loops: CDR1 SGHDT, CDR2 YYEEEE. The V end was cut by 0 bases, the J end by 6 bases, with 10 bases between. The CDR3 is made up of 13 amino acids. The CDR3 loop reads CASSLAYSSEQYF. CDR3 nucleotide sequence: TGTGCCAGCAGCTTGGCCTATTCGAGCGAGCAGTACTTC.

The chain employs TRBV5-1 and TRBJ2-1; 12 nucleotides match TRBD2. Germline lookup yields CDR1 SGHRS and CDR2 YFSETQ. This CDR3 has 16 residues. V was clipped by 0 bases and J by 3 bases; unmatched bases: 1. The CDR3 nucleotides read TGCGCCAGCAGCTTGGGGACTAGCGGGAACTACAATGAGCAGTTCTTC. It yields the protein CASSLGTSGNYNEQFF.

The rearrangement joins TRBV7-3 to TRBJ2-2; 12 bases are a match to TRBD1. CDR1 SGHTA and CDR2 FQGTGA come from the germline V gene. The length of the CDR3 is 16 residues. The V gene end was trimmed by 5 bases and the J gene end by 3 bases; junction bases not matched to a gene: 4. The CDR3 is CASSPGDRGHTGELFF. The CDR3 DNA sequence: TGTGCCAGCAGCCCAGGGGACAGGGGGCACACCGGGGAGCTGTTTTTT.

For the CDR3, the DNA is TGTGCCAGCACTCGGGACAGTAATTCACCCCTCCACTTT. It yields the protein CASTRDSNSPLHF. This sequence joins TRBV2 and TRBJ1-6; TRBD1 matches 7 bases. Germline values: CDR1 SNHLY, CDR2 FYNNEI. The ends lost 7 bases at V and 6 bases at J; junction bases unmatched: 3. This CDR3 has 13 residues.

The V call is TRBV6-1, the J call TRBJ2-5; TRBD1 aligns across 8 bases. The J call may be in error: the DNA end matches TRBJ2-7 better. Germline values: CDR1 MNHNS, CDR2 SASEGT. CDR3 length: 14 amino acids. CDR3 region: CASSEDDRGYEQYF. The CDR3 coding sequence is TGTGCCAGCAGTGAGGACGACAGGGGCTACGAGCAGTACTTC.

This clone has only a few counts. The chain combines TRBV12-5 with TRBJ2-2; D gene unclear. Germline V gene data show CDR1 as LGHNT and CDR2 as FRNRAP. The CDR3 has 12 amino acids. V was shortened by 1 base and J by 6 bases, with 3 bases between the two germline ends. This CDR3 is CASGLGAGELFF. The CDR3 DNA reads TGTGCTAGTGGTTTGGGCGCCGGGGAGCTGTTTTTT.

This clone was seen a single time. The chain has TRBV5-6 and TRBJ2-7, with D tentatively TRBD2 (5 bases). CDR3 length: 13 residues. With 0 bases removed from V and 3 bases from J, the gap between germline ends came to 7 bases. CDR1 and CDR2 from the germline V gene are SGHDT and YYEEEE. The CDR3 protein is CASSLGESYEQYF. Written as DNA, the CDR3 is TGTGCCAGCAGCTTGGGGGAGAGCTACGAGCAGTACTTC.

The V gene is TRBV30, the J gene TRBJ2-7; 9 bases map to TRBD1. The trim removed 1 base at V and 5 bases at J, leaving 15 bases unmatched. Germline assignment: CDR1 GTSNPN and CDR2 SVGIG (reference sequence). The CDR3 is made up of 17 amino acids. The CDR3 DNA reads TGTGCCTGGAGTGCCCTACAGTATGGACAGGGGTTCCACGAGCAGTACTTC. Protein: CAWSALQYGQGFHEQYF.

J is TRBJ1-2 and V is TRBV6-1; D may be TRBD1 (6 bases). This CDR3 comprises 12 residues. The germline CDR1 and CDR2 sequences are MNHNS and SASEGT. The V end was cut by 4 bases, the J end by 4 bases, with 7 bases between. CDR3 DNA sequence: TGTGCCAGCAGTGTCAGGGGCTATGGCTACACCTTC. Its protein product is CASSVRGYGYTF.

The chain couples TRBV2 to TRBJ1-5, with TRBD1 identical over 7 bases. The CDR3 covers 14 residues. Germline V lookup: CDR1 SNHLY, CDR2 FYNNEI. The junction had 2 bases not matched to a gene; V was cut back by 4 bases and J by 2 bases. CDR3 sequence: CASSGQGGNQPQHF. CDR3 in DNA: TGTGCCAGCAGTGGACAGGGAGGCAATCAGCCCCAGCATTTT.